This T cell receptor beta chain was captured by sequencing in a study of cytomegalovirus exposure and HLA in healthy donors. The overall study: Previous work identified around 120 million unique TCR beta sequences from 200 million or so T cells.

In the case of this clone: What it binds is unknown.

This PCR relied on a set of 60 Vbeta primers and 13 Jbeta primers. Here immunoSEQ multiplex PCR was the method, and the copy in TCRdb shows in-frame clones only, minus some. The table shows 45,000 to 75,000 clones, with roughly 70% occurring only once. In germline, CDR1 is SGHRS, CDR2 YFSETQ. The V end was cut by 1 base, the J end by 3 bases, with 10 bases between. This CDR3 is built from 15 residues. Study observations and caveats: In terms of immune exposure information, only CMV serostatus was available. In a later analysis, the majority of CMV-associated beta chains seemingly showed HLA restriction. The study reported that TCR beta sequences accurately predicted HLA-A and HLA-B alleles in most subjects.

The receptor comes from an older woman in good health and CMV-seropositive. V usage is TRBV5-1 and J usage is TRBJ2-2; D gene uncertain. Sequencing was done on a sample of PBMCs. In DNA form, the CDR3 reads TGCGCCAGCAGCTTGAGTACCCTAGACACCGGGGAGCTGTTTTTT. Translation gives CASSLSTLDTGELFF.